What follows are 2 T cell receptor beta chains derived from one specimen sequenced in a study of T cell responses to AZD1222 COVID-19 vaccine. Data came from immunoSEQ multiplex PCR; TCRdb stores just in-frame clones and leaves some out. Found here are about 120,000 clones, just over 90% of them singletons; the top ten hold around 0.98%. The sample here was peripheral blood, taken 28 days after the second AZD1222 dose. Receptor source: an adult who received the AZD1222 COVID-19 vaccine.

CDR3 region: CASSSTGFATGELFF. CDR3 nucleotides: TGTGCCAGCAGCTCGACCGGGTTTGCCACCGGGGAGCTGTTTTTT. The chain combines TRBV5-4 with TRBJ2-2; D unresolved. Germline-derived CDR1 and CDR2 are SGHNT and YYREEE (reference sequence). Trimming took off 3 bases at V and 4 bases at J, with 13 bases between the two ends. The CDR3 has 15 residues. Complete variable domain (other parts from reference TRBV5-4 and TRBJ2-2): ETGVTQSPTHLIKTRGQQVTLRCSSQSGHNTVSWYQQALGQGPQFIFQYYREEENGRGNFPPRFSGLQFPNYSSELNVNALELDDSALYLCASSSTGFATGELFFGEGSRLTVL.

V and J are TRBV9 and TRBJ1-2; D unclear. Germline-derived CDR1 and CDR2 are SGDLS and YYNGEE. The CDR3 loop spans 17 amino acids. Trimming shortened V by 4 bases and J by 4 bases, and 23 bases separated the two germline ends. The CDR3 sequence is CASSPQLHSGVTYGYTF. CDR3 DNA sequence: TGTGCCAGCAGCCCACAGCTTCACTCTGGTGTAACCTATGGCTACACCTTC.